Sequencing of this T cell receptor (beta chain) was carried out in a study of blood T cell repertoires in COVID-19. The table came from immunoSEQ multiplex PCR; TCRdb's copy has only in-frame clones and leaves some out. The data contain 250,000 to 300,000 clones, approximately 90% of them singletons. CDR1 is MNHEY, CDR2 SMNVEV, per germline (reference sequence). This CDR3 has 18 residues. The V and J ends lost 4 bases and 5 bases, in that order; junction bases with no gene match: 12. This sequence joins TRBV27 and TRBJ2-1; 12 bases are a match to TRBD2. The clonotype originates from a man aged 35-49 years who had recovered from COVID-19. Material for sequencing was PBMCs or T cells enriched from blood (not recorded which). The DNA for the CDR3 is TGTGCCAGCAGTTCGATCCTTGGACTAGCGGGACCCGACAATGAGCAGTTCTTC. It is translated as CASSSILGLAGPDNEQFF.